This TCR beta chain was sequenced during a study of radiation and T cells in renal cell carcinoma. The table came from immunoSEQ multiplex PCR; TCRdb's copy has only in-frame clones and leaves some out. The table has 100,000 to 150,000 clones, around 82% seen once. The CDR3 length is 13 residues. Trimming stripped 3 bases from V and 3 bases from J, with 8 bases between. Germline V gene lookup returns CDR1 KGHSH and CDR2 LQKENI. Findings of the study overall: In blood, top tumor clones expanded by 2 weeks, shrinking by 4.

This clone was observed a handful of times. Its antigen remains unknown. Specified time point: blood 2 weeks post-SBRT. Treatment defined: 15 Gy SBRT to primary tumor, nephrectomy 4 weeks later. Radiation-treated patients gave blood at baseline, week 2 and week 4. V gene TRBV18 combines with J gene TRBJ1-1; no clear D. Sequenced material: blood, taken from a patient whose treatment included radiotherapy and nephrectomy. The clonotype was recovered from a man aged 45-65 years with renal cell carcinoma. CDR3 sequence: CASSPDQDTEAFF. CDR3 bases: TGTGCCAGCTCACCGGACCAGGACACTGAAGCTTTCTTT.